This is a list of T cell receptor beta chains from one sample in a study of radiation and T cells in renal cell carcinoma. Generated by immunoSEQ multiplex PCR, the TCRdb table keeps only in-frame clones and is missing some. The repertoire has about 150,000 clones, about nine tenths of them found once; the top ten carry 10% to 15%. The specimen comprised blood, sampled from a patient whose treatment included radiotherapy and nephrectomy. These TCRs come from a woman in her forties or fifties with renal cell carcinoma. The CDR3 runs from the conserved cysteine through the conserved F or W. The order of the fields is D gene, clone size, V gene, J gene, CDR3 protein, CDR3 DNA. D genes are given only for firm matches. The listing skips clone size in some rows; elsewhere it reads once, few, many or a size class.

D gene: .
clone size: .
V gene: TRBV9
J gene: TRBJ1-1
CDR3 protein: CASRDRTSEAFF
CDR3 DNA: TGTGCCAGCAGGGACCGCACGAGTGAAGCTTTCTTT

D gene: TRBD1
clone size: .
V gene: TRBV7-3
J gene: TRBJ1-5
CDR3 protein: CANYVLDRVGQPQHF
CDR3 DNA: TGTGCCAACTATGTACTGGACAGGGTCGGGCAGCCCCAGCATTTT

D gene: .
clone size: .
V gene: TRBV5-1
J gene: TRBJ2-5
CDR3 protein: CASSLATEETQYF
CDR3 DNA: TGCGCCAGCAGCTTGGCGACCGAAGAGACCCAGTACTTC

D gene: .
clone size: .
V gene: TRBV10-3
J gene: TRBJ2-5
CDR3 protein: CAISPAAEKTQYF
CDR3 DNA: TGTGCCATCTCACCGGCCGCCGAGAAGACCCAGTACTTC

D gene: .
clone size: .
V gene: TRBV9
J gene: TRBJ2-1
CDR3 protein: CASSYGNTGYNEQFF
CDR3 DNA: TGTGCCAGCAGCTATGGTAATACAGGCTACAATGAGCAGTTCTTC

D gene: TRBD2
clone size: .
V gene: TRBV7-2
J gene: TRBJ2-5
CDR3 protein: CASSWGLAGGQETQYF
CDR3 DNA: TGTGCCAGCAGCTGGGGACTAGCGGGGGGGCAAGAGACCCAGTACTTC

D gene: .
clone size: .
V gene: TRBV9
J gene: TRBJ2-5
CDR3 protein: CASSLLEGVGETQYF
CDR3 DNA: TGTGCCAGCAGCCTCCTTGAGGGGGTAGGGGAGACCCAGTACTTC

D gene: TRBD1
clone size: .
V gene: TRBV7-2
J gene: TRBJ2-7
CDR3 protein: CASRTGGSSYEQYF
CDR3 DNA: TGTGCCAGCAGGACAGGGGGTAGCTCCTACGAGCAGTACTTC

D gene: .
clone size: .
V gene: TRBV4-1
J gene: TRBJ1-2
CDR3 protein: CASSREQMTGYTF
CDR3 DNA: TGCGCCAGCAGCCGAGAACAAATGACCGGCTACACCTTC

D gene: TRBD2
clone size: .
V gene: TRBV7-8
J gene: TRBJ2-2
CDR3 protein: CASSIPRFGGAIGELFF
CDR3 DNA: TGTGCCAGCAGCATCCCCCGGTTCGGGGGGGCGATCGGGGAGCTGTTTTTT

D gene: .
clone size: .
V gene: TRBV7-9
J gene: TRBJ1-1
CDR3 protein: CASSKDPVLNTEAFF
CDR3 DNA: TGTGCCAGCAGTAAGGACCCCGTGTTGAACACTGAAGCTTTCTTT

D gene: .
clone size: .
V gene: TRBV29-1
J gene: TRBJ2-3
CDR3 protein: CSHQAGTPTDTQYF
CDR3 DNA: TGCAGCCACCAAGCGGGGACACCCACAGATACGCAGTATTTT

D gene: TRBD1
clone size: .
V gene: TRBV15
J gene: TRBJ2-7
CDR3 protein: CATSRGRQGGSEQYF
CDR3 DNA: TGTGCCACCAGCAGAGGTCGACAGGGGGGTTCCGAGCAGTACTTC

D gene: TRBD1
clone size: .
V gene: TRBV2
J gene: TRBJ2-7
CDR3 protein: CASSEIQGALTEQYF
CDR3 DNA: TGTGCCAGCAGTGAAATTCAGGGGGCTCTCACCGAGCAGTACTTC

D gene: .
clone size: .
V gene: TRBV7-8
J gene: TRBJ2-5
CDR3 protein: CASSSYSGGTQETQYF
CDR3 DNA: TGTGCCAGCAGCTCCTATAGCGGCGGCACCCAAGAGACCCAGTACTTC

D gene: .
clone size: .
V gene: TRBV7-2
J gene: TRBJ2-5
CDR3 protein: CASSLGRGQETQYF
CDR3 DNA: TGTGCCAGCAGCTTAGGCAGGGGCCAAGAGACCCAGTACTTC

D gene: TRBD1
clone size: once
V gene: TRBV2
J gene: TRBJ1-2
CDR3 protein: CASSEDRPSGYTF
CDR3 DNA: TGTGCCAGCAGTGAGGACAGGCCCAGTGGCTACACCTTC

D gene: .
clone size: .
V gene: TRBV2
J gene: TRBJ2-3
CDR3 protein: CASTRDSFTDTQYF
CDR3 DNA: TGTGCCAGCACTCGGGACTCCTTCACAGATACGCAGTATTTT

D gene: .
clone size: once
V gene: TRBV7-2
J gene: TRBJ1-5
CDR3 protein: CASSLVSGVEQPQHF
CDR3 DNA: TGTGCCAGCAGCTTGGTCTCAGGGGTTGAACAGCCCCAGCATTTT

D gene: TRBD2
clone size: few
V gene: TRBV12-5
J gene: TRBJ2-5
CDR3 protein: CASGLVLGLAASPPPPWTQYF
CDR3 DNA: TGTGCTAGTGGTTTGGTACTCGGACTAGCGGCGAGCCCTCCCCCCCCCTGGACCCAGTACTTC

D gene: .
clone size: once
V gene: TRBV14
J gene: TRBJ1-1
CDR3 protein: CASSPLGIVNTEAFF
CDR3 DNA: TGTGCCAGCAGCCCTCTGGGGATCGTGAACACTGAAGCTTTCTTT

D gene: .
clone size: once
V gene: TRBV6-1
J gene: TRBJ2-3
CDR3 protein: CASSERAGPTDTQYF
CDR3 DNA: TGTGCCAGCAGTGAGCGCGCGGGGCCCACAGATACGCAGTATTTT

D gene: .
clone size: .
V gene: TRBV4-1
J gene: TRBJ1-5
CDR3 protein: CASSQDNNQPQHF
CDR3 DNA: TGCGCCAGCAGCCAAGATAACAATCAGCCCCAGCATTTT

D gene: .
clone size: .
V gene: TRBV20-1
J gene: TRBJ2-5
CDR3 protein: CSGQFQETQYF
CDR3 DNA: TGCAGTGGGCAATTCCAAGAGACCCAGTACTTC

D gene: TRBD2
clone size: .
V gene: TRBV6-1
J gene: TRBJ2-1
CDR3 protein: CASGTSGGARNEQFF
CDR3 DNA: TGTGCCAGCGGGACTAGCGGGGGGGCTCGGAATGAGCAGTTCTTC

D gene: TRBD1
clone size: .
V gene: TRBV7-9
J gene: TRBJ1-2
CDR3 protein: CASSLAPTGNYGYTF
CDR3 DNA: TGTGCCAGCAGCTTAGCACCGACAGGGAACTATGGCTACACCTTC

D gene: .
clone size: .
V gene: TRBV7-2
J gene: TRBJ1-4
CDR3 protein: CASSFRQGVTNEKLFF
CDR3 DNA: TGTGCCAGCAGTTTTCGTCAAGGGGTGACTAATGAAAAACTGTTTTTT

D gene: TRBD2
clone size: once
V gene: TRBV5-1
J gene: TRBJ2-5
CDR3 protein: CASSPGTSGGARETQYF
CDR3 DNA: TGCGCCAGCAGCCCCGGGACTAGCGGGGGGGCGCGAGAGACCCAGTACTTC

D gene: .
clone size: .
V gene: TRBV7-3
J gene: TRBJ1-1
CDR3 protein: CASSSYKNTEAFF
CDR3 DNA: TGTGCCAGCAGCTCATACAAGAACACTGAAGCTTTCTTT

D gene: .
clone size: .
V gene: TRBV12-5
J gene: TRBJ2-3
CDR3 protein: CASGNSTGSDTQYF
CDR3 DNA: TGTGCTAGTGGCAACTCGACAGGTTCGGATACGCAGTATTTT

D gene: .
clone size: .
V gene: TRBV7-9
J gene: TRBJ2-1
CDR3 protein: CASSQGLRYNEQFF
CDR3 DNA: TGTGCCAGCAGCCAGGGTCTCCGCTACAATGAGCAGTTCTTC